The 5 T cell receptor beta chains below all came from one sample that was sequenced in a study of human T cells and chemical hapten exposure. One entry per CDR3 protein, called by TCRdb with MiXCR from the RACE reads. This sample carries more than 100,000 distinct CDR3 sequences, 11% of them seen once, and the ten largest clones take over 2%. Regarding time point: patch test 3, about 24 weeks after DPC sensitization. Regarding treatment: therapeutic diphenylcyclopropenone sensitization with weekly scalp DPC. Sequences were derived from whole blood, sampled in connection with sensitization to the hapten diphenylcyclopropenone (DPC). All receptors derive from a woman between 45 and 65 years old with alopecia areata. Some clones in this sample may be carry-over from other donors' samples.

The V gene is TRBV6-1, the J gene TRBJ1-2, with 10 bases identical to TRBD1. The CDR3 sequence is 20 residues long. V lost 2 bases and J lost 2; bases outside the gene matches: 17. Germline CDR1 MNHNS, CDR2 SASEGT. DNA for the CDR3: TGTGCCAGCAGTGAACGACCCCTTTGGGACAGGGGACCTGCAAACTATGGCTACACCTTC. Protein sequence: CASSERPLWDRGPANYGYTF.

This chain uses TRBV14 with TRBJ2-2; D remains ambiguous. The V gene's germline CDR1 is SGHDN and CDR2 FVKESK. V was pared by 4 bases and J by 0 bases, with 9 bases between. This CDR3 comprises 15 residues. This CDR3 is CASSLLPANTGELFF. DNA for the CDR3: TGTGCCAGCAGCCTCCTCCCCGCGAACACCGGGGAGCTGTTTTTT.

This sequence joins TRBV29-1 and TRBJ2-1; TRBD2 aligns across 7 bases. This CDR3 comprises 14 residues. Germline CDR1 is SQVTM and CDR2 is ANQGSEA. V lost 3 bases to trimming and J lost 3 bases; unmatched junction nucleotides: 5. The CDR3 sequence: CSVEGREFYNEQFF. The DNA for the CDR3 is TGCAGCGTTGAGGGGCGGGAGTTCTACAATGAGCAGTTCTTC.

This chain links TRBV20-1 with TRBJ1-3, with D uncertain. The germline V gene has CDR1 DFQATT and CDR2 SNEGSKA (reference sequence). The CDR3 is 11 amino acids. Trimming pared 7 bases from V and 0 bases from J, leaving 4 bases between. The CDR3 DNA is TGCAGTGGGAGCTCTGGAAACACCATATATTTT. It translates to CSGSSGNTIYF.

This clonotype occurred many times. The J gene is TRBJ2-7, the V gene TRBV20-1; 11 bases are a match to TRBD1. CDR1 is DFQATT and CDR2 is SNEGSKA in the germline V gene (reference sequence). Trimming at V came to 4 bases and at J to 3 bases, leaving 11 bases not matched to a gene. The length of the CDR3 is 16 residues. The CDR3: CSAMAGTGGPFYEQYF. The CDR3 DNA follows: TGCAGTGCTATGGCCGGGACAGGGGGTCCCTTCTACGAGCAGTACTTC.